The clone carrying this TCR beta chain was detected many times. V was pared by 5 bases and J by 4 bases, with 10 bases between. The CDR3 is 13 residues long. This entry belongs to a study of blood T cell repertoires in COVID-19. For the study at large: T cells, B-cell-depleted T cells, or PBMCs supplied cDNA or gDNA.

How the authors handled the data: Scientists estimated how many nucleated cells there were by amplifying reference gene primers. TCRdb's copy holds only in-frame clones and misses some; the assay was immunoSEQ multiplex PCR. V and J calls plus clone size are reproduced from that table; the DNA served to infer D and trimming. The data show tens of thousands of clones, with 88% seen just once and about 31% held by the top ten. The clonotype originates from a man between 65 and 85 years old with active COVID-19. The sequenced sample was peripheral blood. The chain recombines TRBV12-3 or TRBV12-4 with TRBJ2-3; D is ambiguous. The CDR3 nucleotides read TGTGCCAGCAGTCCCGCAGCGCCAGATACGCAGTATTTT. It translates to CASSPAAPDTQYF.